The 28 T cell receptor beta chains presented below share a single source sample, sequenced in a study of blood T cells in healthy people across ages. Next came a second PCR, run for about 7 to 12 cycles, which used a sample-barcoded 5' primer along with a J-beta primer mix. TCRdb re-derived calls from the 5' RACE reads in MiXCR, one entry per CDR3 protein. The repertoire consists of about 1.4 million distinct CDR3 sequences, with approximately 60% occurring once and the leading ten covering 5.5% to 8%. Sequencing was done on a sample of blood. The receptors stem from a man aged 18 to 35 in good health.

The V gene is TRBV6-6, the J gene TRBJ1-1; a possible D gene is TRBD1 (5 bases). The V gene's germline CDR1 is MNHNY and CDR2 SVGAGI (reference sequence). This CDR3 spans 9 amino acids. The CDR3 DNA follows: TGTGCAGGTCAGGGTTCGGCTTTCTTT. Protein: CAGQGSAFF.

The rearrangement joins TRBV20-1 to TRBJ1-6; TRBD1 is a possible D gene (5 bases). The germline CDR1 and CDR2 sequences are DFQATT and SNEGSKA (reference sequence). The ends were cut back, 0 bases at V and 8 bases at J, with 26 bases in the middle. The CDR3 runs to 19 residues. This chain's CDR3 is CSARDGGLRYQFSDSPLHF. Written as DNA, the CDR3 is TGCAGTGCTAGAGATGGGGGACTCCGTTACCAATTTTCGGATTCACCCCTCCACTTT.

CDR3 sequence reads: CASRPYSDRSAGELFF. The CDR3 DNA reads as TGTGCCAGCAGACCTTATTCGGACAGGTCCGCCGGGGAGCTGTTTTTT. The chain couples TRBV12-3 or TRBV12-4 to TRBJ2-2; 7 positions match TRBD1. After removal of 6 bases from V and 6 bases from J, the junction contained 13 bases not matched to a gene. This CDR3 has 16 amino acids.

This sequence joins TRBV6-5 and TRBJ2-5; possibly TRBD2 for D (6 bases). This CDR3 comprises 13 residues. Germline V gene lookup returns CDR1 MNHEY and CDR2 SVGAGI. Trimming pared 4 bases from V and 4 bases from J, leaving 10 bases between. Written as DNA, the CDR3 is TGTGCCAGCAGTTGGAGGCGGGGAGAGACCCAGTACTTC. It translates to CASSWRRGETQYF.

The chain is built from TRBV4-1 and TRBJ2-6; 7 bases map to TRBD1. The CDR3 loop spans 18 amino acids. CDR1 is MGHRA and CDR2 is YSYEKL in the germline V gene. J lost 1 base, V lost 3 bases, and 9 bases had no gene match. In DNA, the CDR3 is TGCGCCAGCAGCCAGGGCCAACGCAGGGGGTCTGGGGCCAACGTCCTGACTTTC. Translating it yields CASSQGQRRGSGANVLTF.

The gene calls are TRBV11-2 and TRBJ2-3; 12 bases fit TRBD2. Germline V gene data show CDR1 as SGHAT and CDR2 as FQNNGV. This CDR3 is 18 amino acids long. Losses at the gene ends were 4 bases for V and 2 bases for J; bases not matched to a gene: 10. The CDR3 coding sequence is TGTGCCAGCAGCTCACTAGTGGCTAGCGGGAGGGACACAGATACGCAGTATTTT. Protein sequence: CASSSLVASGRDTDTQYF.

Written as DNA, the CDR3 is TGTGCCAGCAGCCCCGGGTCTTCCTCCACCTTC. It codes for CASSPGSSSTF. This chain connects TRBV11-2 to TRBJ1-2; D not certain. The germline V gene has CDR1 SGHAT and CDR2 FQNNGV. The CDR3 loop spans 11 amino acids. Between the trimmed V and J ends, which lost 5 bases and 13 bases, there was a span of 14 bases.

The sample holds a few counts of this clonotype. The genes are TRBV6-5 and TRBJ1-5; tentatively, D is TRBD1 (5 bases). Germline-derived CDR1 and CDR2 are MNHEY and SVGAGI. The CDR3 loop spans 14 amino acids. Trimming took off 2 bases at V and 5 bases at J, with 10 bases between the two ends. CDR3 sequence (DNA): TGTGCCAGCAGTTACGGGCAGGGCGATCAGCCCCAGCATTTT. It codes for CASSYGQGDQPQHF.

This clonotype has a single count. The chain is built from TRBV29-1 and TRBJ2-3, with 7 nucleotides matching TRBD2. Trimming cost V 4 bases and J 0 bases; bases outside gene matches: 4. Germline V gene sequence: CDR1 SQVTM, CDR2 ANQGSEA. CDR3 size: 14 residues. CDR3 protein: CSVVSGVSTDTQYF. CDR3 coding DNA: TGCAGCGTTGTGAGCGGGGTGAGCACAGATACGCAGTATTTT.

This chain connects TRBV29-1 to TRBJ2-7; 13 bases agree with TRBD2. The trim removed 0 bases at V and 5 bases at J, leaving 4 bases unmatched. Germline CDR1 is SQVTM and CDR2 is ANQGSEA. CDR3 length equals 15 residues. The CDR3 coding sequence is TGCAGCGTTGAAGAAGAGGGACTAGCGGGAAACGAGCAGTACTTC. Translating gives CSVEEEGLAGNEQYF.

This chain uses TRBV20-1 with TRBJ2-1, with 9 positions matching TRBD1. The germline CDR1 and CDR2 sequences are DFQATT and SNEGSKA (reference sequence). This CDR3 has 14 amino acids. The V segment lost 3 bases and the J segment 6 bases; nucleotides outside the gene matches: 6. For the CDR3, the DNA is TGCAGTGCTAGCCGGGACAGGGAGATCAATGAGCAGTTCTTC. Translated, it gives CSASRDREINEQFF.

This clonotype was found a few times. This chain links TRBV2 with TRBJ2-5; 7 bases agree with TRBD1. The germline CDR1 and CDR2 sequences are SNHLY and FYNNEI. The V segment lost 8 bases and the J segment 5 bases; nucleotides outside the gene matches: 8. The CDR3 totals 13 residues. The CDR3 coding sequence is TGTGCCAGCCTACCCAGGGGGACGGAGACCCAGTACTTC. As protein: CASLPRGTETQYF.

This clonotype was counted a few times. V usage is TRBV6-5 and J usage is TRBJ2-1, with D maybe TRBD1 (6 bases). Between the trimmed V and J ends, which lost 2 bases and 9 bases, there was a span of 11 bases. This CDR3 region has 13 residues. Germline loops: CDR1 MNHEY, CDR2 SVGAGI. CDR3 nucleotides: TGTGCCAGCAGTTACGCAGGGGTGGGTGAGCAGTTCTTC. Residues: CASSYAGVGEQFF.

This chain links TRBV28 with TRBJ1-1, with D tentatively TRBD1 (5 bases). Trimming shortened V by 7 bases and J by 4 bases, and 13 bases separated the two germline ends. The CDR3 has 13 residues. The germline V gene has CDR1 MDHEN and CDR2 SYDVKM. The chain's CDR3 is CASIATGGTEAFF. CDR3 DNA: TGTGCCAGCATCGCAACGGGGGGCACTGAAGCTTTCTTT.

The CDR3 DNA sequence: TGTGCCAGCAGTTACCTCACTTCAAGCTCCTACGAGCAGTACTTC. This sequence encodes CASSYLTSSSYEQYF. V gene TRBV6-2 or TRBV6-3 combines with J gene TRBJ2-7; D remains ambiguous. V was pared by 2 bases and J by 0 bases, with 11 bases between. The CDR3 is 15 amino acids. Germline assignment: CDR1 MNHEY and CDR2 SVGEGT.

The chain combines TRBV20-1 with TRBJ1-1; 9 positions match TRBD1. There are 17 residues in the CDR3. J was trimmed by 6 bases and V by 5 bases; bases with no gene match: 19. CDR1 DFQATT and CDR2 SNEGSKA come from the germline V gene (reference sequence). The CDR3 sequence: CSAGPPRPGQGSSEAFF. The DNA of the CDR3 is TGCAGTGCTGGCCCCCCTAGACCGGGACAGGGCTCGTCTGAAGCTTTCTTT.

The rearrangement joins TRBV7-9 to TRBJ1-5; no clear D. V was trimmed by 5 bases and J by 0 bases, leaving 11 bases between them. This CDR3 spans 15 amino acids. Per germline, CDR1 SEHNR and CDR2 FQNEAQ (reference sequence). CDR3 coding DNA: TGTGCCAGCAGCCAAGGGCGGTTTAGCAATCAGCCCCAGCATTTT. Protein product: CASSQGRFSNQPQHF. The variable domain in full, completed from reference TRBV7-9 and TRBJ1-5, reads DTGVSQNPRHKITKRGQNVTFRCDPISEHNRLYWYRQTLGQGPEFLTYFQNEAQLEKSRLLSDRFSAERPKGSFSTLEIQRTEQGDSAMYLCASSQGRFSNQPQHFGDGTRLSIL.

The chain carries TRBV9 and TRBJ2-7, with 9 bases aligning to TRBD1. Germline V gives CDR1 SGDLS, CDR2 YYNGEE. With V trimmed by 4 bases and J by 3 bases, 11 bases remained unmatched. This CDR3 contains 16 residues. DNA for the CDR3: TGTGCCAGCAGCCCCGAGATCGACAGGGGGGTCTACGAGCAGTACTTC. This translates into CASSPEIDRGVYEQYF.

The genes are TRBV20-1 and TRBJ2-3; D remains ambiguous. The CDR3 is 14 amino acids. Germline lookup yields CDR1 DFQATT and CDR2 SNEGSKA (reference sequence). Trimming removed 4 bases from V and 1 base from J, with 12 bases in between. This chain's CDR3 is CSATLHDGTDTQYF. The CDR3, as DNA: TGCAGTGCTACCTTACACGACGGCACAGATACGCAGTATTTT.

The CDR3 DNA follows: TGTGCCAGCAAGCCCCAAGCAACTAATGAAAAACTGTTTTTT. It codes for CASKPQATNEKLFF. V and J are TRBV12-3 or TRBV12-4 and TRBJ1-4; D remains unclear. V shed 7 bases and J shed 0 bases, with 9 bases lying between them. The CDR3 is 14 residues long.

About this clonotype itself: Sequence at one end of the junction differs from germline and may be a read error. This chain uses TRBV19 with TRBJ1-4; no clear D. CDR1 is LNHDA, CDR2 SQIVND, per germline (reference sequence). The CDR3 is made up of 14 amino acids. The CDR3 is CASSIPGKSEKLFF. DNA for the CDR3: TGCGCCAGTAGTATTCCGGGCAAGAGTGAAAAACTGTTTTTT. Complete variable domain (other parts from reference TRBV19 and TRBJ1-4): DGGITQSPKYLFRKEGQNVTLSCEQNLNHDAMYWYRQDPGQGLRLIYYSQIVNDFQKGDIAEGYSVSREKKESFPLTVTSAQKNPTAFYLCASSIPGKSEKLFFGSGTQLSVL.

This clonotype was seen more than once but under ten times. The V and J genes are TRBV28 and TRBJ2-1; D call uncertain. Germline V lookup: CDR1 MDHEN, CDR2 SYDVKM. The length of the CDR3 is 12 residues. V dropped 3 bases and J dropped 10 bases, with 10 bases sitting between them. Here the CDR3 reads CASSFTRIEQFF. Written as DNA, the CDR3 is TGTGCCAGCAGTTTCACACGGATCGAGCAGTTCTTC.

The table lists this clonotype with a few counts. The genes are TRBV7-9 and TRBJ2-3, with D tentatively TRBD2 (5 bases). Germline loops: CDR1 SEHNR, CDR2 FQNEAQ (reference sequence). The CDR3 consists of 15 residues. V lost 1 base to trimming and J lost 2 bases, with 10 bases between them. CDR3 in DNA: TGTGCCAGCAGCTTAGGAGCGGATGACACAGATACGCAGTATTTT. It codes for CASSLGADDTDTQYF. Filled out from reference TRBV7-9 and TRBJ2-3, the complete variable domain reads DTGVSQNPRHKITKRGQNVTFRCDPISEHNRLYWYRQTLGQGPEFLTYFQNEAQLEKSRLLSDRFSAERPKGSFSTLEIQRTEQGDSAMYLCASSLGADDTDTQYFGPGTRLTVL.

As concerns this clonotype: A read error may account for a junction end that differs from germline. The chain has TRBV12-3 or TRBV12-4 and TRBJ2-1; D assignment may be TRBD1 or TRBD2 (5 bases each). The CDR3 extends over 14 amino acids. In DNA, the CDR3 is TGCGCCAGCAGTTTAGGCGCTTACCGGGACGAGCAGTTCTTC. Amino acid sequence: CASSLGAYRDEQFF.

This clonotype was observed a handful of times. The V call is TRBV20-1, the J call TRBJ1-2, with D possibly being TRBD1 (6 bases). Trimming took off 6 bases at V and 2 bases at J, with 13 bases between the two ends. CDR1 is DFQATT and CDR2 is SNEGSKA in the germline V gene (reference sequence). This CDR3 spans 13 amino acids. Here the CDR3 reads CSAKDSSNYGYTF. CDR3 bases: TGCAGTGCGAAGGACAGCTCGAACTATGGCTACACCTTC.

This clonotype turned up a few times. The CDR3 spells CASSLGTGFPPQHF. CDR3 nucleotide sequence: TGTGCCAGCAGCCTTGGGACAGGGTTTCCGCCCCAGCATTTT. This chain joins TRBV3-1 and TRBJ1-5; 9 positions match TRBD1. Germline CDR1 is LGHDT and CDR2 is YNNKEL (reference sequence). Germline trimming cut 4 bases from V and 9 bases from J; bases unmatched to any gene: 7. The CDR3 is made up of 14 amino acids. The full variable domain, with the rest looked up from reference TRBV3-1 and TRBJ1-5, is DTAVSQTPKYLVTQMGNDKSIKCEQNLGHDTMYWYKQDSKKFLKIMFSYNNKELIINETVPNRFSPKSPDKAHLNLHINSLELGDSAVYFCASSLGTGFPPQHFGDGTRLSIL.

This chain uses TRBV5-1 with TRBJ1-1; D is unresolved. The CDR3 is 14 amino acids. Germline V gene data show CDR1 as SGHRS and CDR2 as YFSETQ. With 4 bases removed from V and 4 bases from J, the gap between germline ends came to 14 bases. CDR3 DNA sequence: TGCGCCAGCAGCGACCATGCCCCGAGCACTGAAGCTTTCTTT. Its protein is CASSDHAPSTEAFF. Based on the CDR3 plus reference TRBV5-1 and TRBJ1-1, the full variable domain is KAGVTQTPRYLIKTRGQQVTLSCSPISGHRSVSWYQQTPGQGLQFLFEYFSETQRNKGNFPGRFSGRQFSNSRSEMNVSTLELGDSALYLCASSDHAPSTEAFFGQGTRLTVV.

The chain joins TRBV29-1 to TRBJ1-2; D remains unclear. The length of the CDR3 is 14 residues. The germline gives CDR1 SQVTM, CDR2 ANQGSEA. The V and J ends lost 4 bases and 6 bases respectively, with 18 bases between them. This chain's CDR3 is CSVGSGWKLHGYTF. The DNA for the CDR3 is TGCAGCGTTGGGAGCGGGTGGAAGCTCCATGGCTACACCTTC.